The clone carrying this T cell receptor beta chain was counted at least ten times. Its antigen remains unknown. V lost 4 bases and J 11 bases, leaving 14 bases between the germline ends. CDR3 length: 11 residues. Germline V CDR1 and CDR2: SQVTM, ANQGSEA. Time point described: newly diagnosed GD, antithyroid drugs for less than 3 months. Making the TCR library involved RNA that had been extracted from PBMCs. Collection of peripheral blood (around 10 milliliters) was done using EDTA tubes. This record comes from a study of regulatory T cells in long-lasting Graves disease. Study-wide points: Persistent Graves' patients showed reduced TCR diversity versus newly diagnosed patients.

With iRepertoire HTBI primers and Arm-PCR of CDR3 regions, TCR beta libraries were built. From the multiplex PCR reads, TCRdb called clonotypes with MiXCR, one entry per CDR3 protein. In the table there are about 560,000 distinct CDR3 sequences, roughly 15% of which are singletons. This same sample was also part of a study on T cells in Graves' hyperthyroidism and ophthalmopathy. From that paper: Most clonotypes expanded in thyroid above 0.001 were likewise present in blood. Separating ophthalmopathy from stable hyperthyroidism was achieved by a 13 V-J model.

The chain has TRBV29-1 and TRBJ1-1; D perhaps matches TRBD1 (5 bases). The input for sequencing was peripheral blood mononuclear cells (PBMCs), taken at new diagnosis, from a patient treated with antithyroid drugs. The clonotype was recovered from a man aged 18 to 29 with Graves disease. CDR3 DNA sequence: TGCAGCGTTGTAAAGCAAGGGGATGCTTTCTTT. Encoded protein: CSVVKQGDAFF.